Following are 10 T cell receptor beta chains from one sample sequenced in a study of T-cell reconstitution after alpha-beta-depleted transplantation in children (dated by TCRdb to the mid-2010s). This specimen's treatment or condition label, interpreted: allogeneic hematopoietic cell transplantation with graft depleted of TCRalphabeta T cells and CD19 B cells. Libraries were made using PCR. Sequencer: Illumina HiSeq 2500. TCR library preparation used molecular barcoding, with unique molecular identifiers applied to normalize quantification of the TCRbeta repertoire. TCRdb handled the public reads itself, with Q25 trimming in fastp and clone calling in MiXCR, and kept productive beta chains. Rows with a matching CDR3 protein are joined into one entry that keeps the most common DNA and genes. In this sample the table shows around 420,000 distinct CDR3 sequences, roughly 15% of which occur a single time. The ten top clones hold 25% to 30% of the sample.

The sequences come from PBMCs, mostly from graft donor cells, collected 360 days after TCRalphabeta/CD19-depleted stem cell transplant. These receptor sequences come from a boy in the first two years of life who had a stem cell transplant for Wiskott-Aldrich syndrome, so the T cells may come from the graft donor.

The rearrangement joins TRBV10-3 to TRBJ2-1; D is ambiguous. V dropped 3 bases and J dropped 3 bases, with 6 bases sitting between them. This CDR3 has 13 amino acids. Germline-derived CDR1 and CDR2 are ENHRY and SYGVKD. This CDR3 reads CAISDLHYNEQFF. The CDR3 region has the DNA TGTGCCATCAGTGACCTCCACTACAATGAGCAGTTCTTC.

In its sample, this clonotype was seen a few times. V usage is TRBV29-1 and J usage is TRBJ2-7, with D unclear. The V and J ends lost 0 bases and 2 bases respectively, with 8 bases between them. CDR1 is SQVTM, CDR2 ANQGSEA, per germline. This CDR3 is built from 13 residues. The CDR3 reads CSVEEGNPYEQYF. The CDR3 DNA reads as TGCAGCGTTGAAGAAGGGAACCCCTACGAGCAGTACTTC.

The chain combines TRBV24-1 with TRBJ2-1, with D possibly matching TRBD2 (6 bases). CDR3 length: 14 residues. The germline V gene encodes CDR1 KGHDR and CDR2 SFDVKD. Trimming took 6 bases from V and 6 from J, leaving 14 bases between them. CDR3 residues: CATSTFRTTNEQFF. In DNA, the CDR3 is TGTGCCACCAGTACCTTCCGGACTACCAATGAGCAGTTCTTC.

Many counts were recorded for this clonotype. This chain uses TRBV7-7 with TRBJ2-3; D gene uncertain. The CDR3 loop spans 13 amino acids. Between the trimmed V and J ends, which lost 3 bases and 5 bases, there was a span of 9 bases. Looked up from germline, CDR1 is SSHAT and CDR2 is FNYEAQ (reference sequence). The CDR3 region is CASSFSPRDTQYF. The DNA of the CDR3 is TGTGCCAGCAGCTTCAGCCCCAGAGATACGCAGTATTTT.

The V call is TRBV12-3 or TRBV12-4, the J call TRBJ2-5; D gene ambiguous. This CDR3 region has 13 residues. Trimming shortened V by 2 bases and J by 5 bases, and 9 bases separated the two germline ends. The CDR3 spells CASSLSAEETQYF. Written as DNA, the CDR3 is TGTGCCAGCAGTTTATCGGCAGAGGAGACCCAGTACTTC.

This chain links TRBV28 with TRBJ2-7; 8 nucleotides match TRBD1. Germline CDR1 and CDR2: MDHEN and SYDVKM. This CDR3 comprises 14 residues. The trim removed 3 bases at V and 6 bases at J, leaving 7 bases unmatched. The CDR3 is CASSFWTGLGEQYF. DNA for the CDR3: TGTGCCAGCAGTTTCTGGACAGGGTTGGGCGAGCAGTACTTC.

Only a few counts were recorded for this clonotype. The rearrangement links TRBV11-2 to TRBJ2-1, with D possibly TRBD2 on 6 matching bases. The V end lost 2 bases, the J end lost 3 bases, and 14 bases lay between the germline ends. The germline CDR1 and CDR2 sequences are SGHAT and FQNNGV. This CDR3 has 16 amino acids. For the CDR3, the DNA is TGTGCCAGCAGCTTATTGTTCGGGAGTGTCTACAATGAGCAGTTCTTC. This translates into CASSLLFGSVYNEQFF.

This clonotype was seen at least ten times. CDR3 coding DNA: TGCGCCAGCAGCTCCCGGCGGGCTGGGAACACCGGGGAGCTGTTTTTT. Protein: CASSSRRAGNTGELFF. The J gene is TRBJ2-2, the V gene TRBV5-1; the D gene is possibly TRBD2 (5 bases). V was clipped by 3 bases and J by 1 base, with 13 bases between them. CDR1 and CDR2 (germline): SGHRS, YFSETQ. The CDR3 has 16 residues.

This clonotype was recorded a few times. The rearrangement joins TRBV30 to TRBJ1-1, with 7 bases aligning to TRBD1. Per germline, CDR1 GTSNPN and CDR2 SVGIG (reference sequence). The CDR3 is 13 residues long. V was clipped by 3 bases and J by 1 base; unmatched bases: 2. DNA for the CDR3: TGTGCCTGGAGCCACAGGGGGAACACTGAAGCTTTCTTT. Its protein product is CAWSHRGNTEAFF.

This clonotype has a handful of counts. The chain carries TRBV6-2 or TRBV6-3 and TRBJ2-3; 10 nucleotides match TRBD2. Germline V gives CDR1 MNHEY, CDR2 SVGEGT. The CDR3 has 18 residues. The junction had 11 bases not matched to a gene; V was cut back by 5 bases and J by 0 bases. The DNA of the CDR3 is TGTGCCAGCAGTCGAAGAACCCGGACTAGCGGTAGCACAGATACGCAGTATTTT. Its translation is CASSRRTRTSGSTDTQYF.